The present T cell receptor (beta chain) was sequenced within a study of OX40 agonist ivuxolimab in advanced cancers. Study at large: Of the patients, three showed partial responses, one with hepatocellular carcinoma and two with cutaneous melanoma.

Notes on the study in general: Clonal expansion from baseline to week 6 occurred in both CD4+ and CD8+ T cells.

Comments on this clone: What it recognizes is unknown.

CDR3 length equals 14 residues. Per germline, CDR1 MNHEY and CDR2 SVGAGI. V lost 2 bases, J lost 0 bases, and 8 bases lay in between. Some clones are missing from TCRdb's copy, which holds only in-frame ones; the method was immunoSEQ multiplex PCR. The sample includes about 43,000 clones, around 87% seen only once; the top ten take about a third. The chain recombines TRBV6-5 with TRBJ2-7; no clear D gene. The sequence was collected from an adult with an advanced solid tumor such as melanoma, head and neck, liver or kidney cancer. Material: CD4+ or CD8+ T cells sorted from blood, obtained in a trial of the OX40 agonist ivuxolimab. DNA of the CDR3: TGTGCCAGCAGTTACACGGTTAGCTCCTACGAGCAGTACTTC. This gives the protein CASSYTVSSYEQYF.